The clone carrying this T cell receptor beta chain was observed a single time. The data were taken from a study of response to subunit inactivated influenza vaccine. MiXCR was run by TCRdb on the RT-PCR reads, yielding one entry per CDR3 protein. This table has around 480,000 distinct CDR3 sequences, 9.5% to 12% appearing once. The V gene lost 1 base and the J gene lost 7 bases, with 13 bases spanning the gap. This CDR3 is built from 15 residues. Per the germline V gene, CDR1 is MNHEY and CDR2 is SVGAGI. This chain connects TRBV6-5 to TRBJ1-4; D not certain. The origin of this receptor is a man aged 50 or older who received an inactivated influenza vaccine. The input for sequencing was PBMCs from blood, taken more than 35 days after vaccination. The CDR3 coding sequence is TGTGCCAGCAGTTACTGGGAGGGTGGGAGTGAAAAACTGTTTTTT. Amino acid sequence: CASSYWEGGSEKLFF.